The present T cell receptor (beta chain) was sequenced within a study of beta chain features in type 1 diabetes. Germline CDR1 is MNHEY and CDR2 is SMNVEV (reference sequence). V lost 3 bases and J 6 bases, leaving 7 bases between the germline ends. This CDR3 comprises 12 residues. Expressed TCRB transcripts were sequenced after all isolated RNA was converted to cDNA. Using immunoSEQ multiplex PCR, the repertoire was profiled, and TCRdb retains in-frame clones only, with some absent. The sample contains more than 350,000 clones, about an eighth of which appear only once. This clone was seen only a few times.

This sequence originates from a woman between 18 and 29 years old in good health. Sample: naive CD4+ T cells from blood. The chain carries TRBV27 and TRBJ2-3, with D perhaps assigned TRBD1 or TRBD2 (5 bases each). The CDR3 nucleotides are TGTGCCAGCAGTTTTGAGGGGGATACGCAGTATTTT. It specifies CASSFEGDTQYF.